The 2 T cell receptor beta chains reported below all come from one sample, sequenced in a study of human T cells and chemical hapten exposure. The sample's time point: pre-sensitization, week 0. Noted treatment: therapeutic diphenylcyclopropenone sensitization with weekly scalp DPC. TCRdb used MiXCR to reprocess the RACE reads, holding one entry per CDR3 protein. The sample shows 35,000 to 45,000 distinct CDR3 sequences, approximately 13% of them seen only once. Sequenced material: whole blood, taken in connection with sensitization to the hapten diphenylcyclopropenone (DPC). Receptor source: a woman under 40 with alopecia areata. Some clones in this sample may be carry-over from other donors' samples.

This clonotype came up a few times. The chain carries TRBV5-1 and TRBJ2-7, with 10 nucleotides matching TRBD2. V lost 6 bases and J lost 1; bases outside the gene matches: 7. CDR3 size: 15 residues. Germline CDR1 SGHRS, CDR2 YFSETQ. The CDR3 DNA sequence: TGCGCCAGCAAACCTCGGACTAGCGGTTCCTACGAGCAGTACTTC. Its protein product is CASKPRTSGSYEQYF.

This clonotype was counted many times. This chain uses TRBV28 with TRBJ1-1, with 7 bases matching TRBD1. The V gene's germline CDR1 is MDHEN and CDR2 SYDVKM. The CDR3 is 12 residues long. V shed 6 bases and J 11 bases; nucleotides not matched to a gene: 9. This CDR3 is CASRKGALVAFF. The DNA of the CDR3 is TGTGCCAGCAGAAAGGGGGCATTAGTGGCTTTCTTT.